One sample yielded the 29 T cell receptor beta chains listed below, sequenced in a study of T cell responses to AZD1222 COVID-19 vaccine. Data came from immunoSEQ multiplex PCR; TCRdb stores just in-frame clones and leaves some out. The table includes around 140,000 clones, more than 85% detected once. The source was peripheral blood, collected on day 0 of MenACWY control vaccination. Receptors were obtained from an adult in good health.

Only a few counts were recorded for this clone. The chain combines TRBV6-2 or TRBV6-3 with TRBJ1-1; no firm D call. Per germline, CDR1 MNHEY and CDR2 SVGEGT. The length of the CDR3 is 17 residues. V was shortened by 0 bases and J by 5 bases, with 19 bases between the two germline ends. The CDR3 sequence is CASSYSGLRVLRTEAFF. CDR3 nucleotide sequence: TGTGCCAGCAGTTACTCTGGGTTGAGGGTCTTGAGGACTGAAGCTTTCTTT.

CDR3 DNA sequence: TGTGCCAGCAGTCCGACACTGTGGGGCTACACCTTC. Its translation is CASSPTLWGYTF. The rearrangement links TRBV12-3 or TRBV12-4 to TRBJ1-2; D is unresolved. Trimming took 5 bases from V and 8 from J, leaving 12 bases between them. The CDR3 spans 12 residues.

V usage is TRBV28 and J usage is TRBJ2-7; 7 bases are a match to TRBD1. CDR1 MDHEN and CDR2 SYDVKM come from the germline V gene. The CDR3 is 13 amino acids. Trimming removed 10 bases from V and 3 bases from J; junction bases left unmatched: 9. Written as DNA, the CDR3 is TGTGCCACTGAGGGACAGATCATCTACGAGCAGTACTTC. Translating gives CATEGQIIYEQYF.

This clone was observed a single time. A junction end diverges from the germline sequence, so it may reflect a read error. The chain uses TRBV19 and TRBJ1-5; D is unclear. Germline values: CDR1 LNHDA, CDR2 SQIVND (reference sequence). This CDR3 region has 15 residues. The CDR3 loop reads CASRIGQAKGQPQHF. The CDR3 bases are TGTGCCAGTAGAATAGGGCAGGCGAAGGGTCAGCCCCAGCATTTT.

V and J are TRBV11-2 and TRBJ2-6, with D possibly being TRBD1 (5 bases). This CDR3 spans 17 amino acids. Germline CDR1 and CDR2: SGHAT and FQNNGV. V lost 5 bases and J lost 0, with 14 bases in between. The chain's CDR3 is CASSPRIGVSGANVLTF. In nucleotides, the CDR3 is TGTGCCAGCAGCCCGAGAATAGGGGTCTCTGGGGCCAACGTCCTGACTTTC.

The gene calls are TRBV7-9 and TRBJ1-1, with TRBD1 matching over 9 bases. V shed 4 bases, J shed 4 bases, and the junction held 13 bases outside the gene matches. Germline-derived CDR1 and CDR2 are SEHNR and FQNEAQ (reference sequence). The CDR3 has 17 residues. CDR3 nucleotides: TGTGCCAGCAGCTCCTGGGACAGGGAAAAGAATGGCACTGAAGCTTTCTTT. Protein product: CASSSWDREKNGTEAFF.

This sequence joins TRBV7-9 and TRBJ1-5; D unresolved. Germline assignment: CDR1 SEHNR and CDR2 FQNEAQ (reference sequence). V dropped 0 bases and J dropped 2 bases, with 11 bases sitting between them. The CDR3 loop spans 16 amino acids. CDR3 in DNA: TGTGCCAGCAGCTTAGCGACGGGAGTGGGCAATCAGCCCCAGCATTTT. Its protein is CASSLATGVGNQPQHF.

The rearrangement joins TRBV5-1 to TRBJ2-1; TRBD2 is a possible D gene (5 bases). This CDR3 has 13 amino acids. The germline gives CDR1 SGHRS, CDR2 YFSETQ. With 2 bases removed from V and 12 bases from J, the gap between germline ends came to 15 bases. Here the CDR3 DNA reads TGCGCCAGCAGCTTCGAACCCTCCGGAGGGCAGTTCTTC. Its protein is CASSFEPSGGQFF. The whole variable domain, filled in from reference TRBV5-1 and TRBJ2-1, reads KAGVTQTPRYLIKTRGQQVTLSCSPISGHRSVSWYQQTPGQGLQFLFEYFSETQRNKGNFPGRFSGRQFSNSRSEMNVSTLELGDSALYLCASSFEPSGGQFFGPGTRLTVL.

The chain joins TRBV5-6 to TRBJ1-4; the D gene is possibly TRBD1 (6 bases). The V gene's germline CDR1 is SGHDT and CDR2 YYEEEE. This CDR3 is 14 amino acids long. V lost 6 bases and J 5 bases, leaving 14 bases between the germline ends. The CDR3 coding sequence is TGTGCCAGCACCCAAGGGGGAAGAAATGAAAAACTGTTTTTT. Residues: CASTQGGRNEKLFF.

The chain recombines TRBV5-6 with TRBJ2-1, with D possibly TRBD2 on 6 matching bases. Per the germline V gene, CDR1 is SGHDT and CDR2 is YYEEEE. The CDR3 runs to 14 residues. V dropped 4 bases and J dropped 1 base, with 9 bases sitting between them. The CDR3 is CASSMTSSYNEQFF. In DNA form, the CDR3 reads TGTGCCAGCAGCATGACTAGTTCCTACAATGAGCAGTTCTTC.

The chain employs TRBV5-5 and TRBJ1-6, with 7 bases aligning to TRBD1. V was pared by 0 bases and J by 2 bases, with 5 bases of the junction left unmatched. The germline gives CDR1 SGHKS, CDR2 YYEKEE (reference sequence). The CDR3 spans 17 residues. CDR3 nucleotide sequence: TGTGCCAGCAGCTTGGACAGGGGTAGGACCTATAATTCACCCCTCCACTTT. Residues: CASSLDRGRTYNSPLHF.

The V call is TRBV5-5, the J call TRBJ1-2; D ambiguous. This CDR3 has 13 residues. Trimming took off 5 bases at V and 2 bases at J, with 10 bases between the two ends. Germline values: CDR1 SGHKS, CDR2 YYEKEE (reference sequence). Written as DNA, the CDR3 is TGTGCCAGCAGTATTGATGGGAACTATGGCTACACCTTC. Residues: CASSIDGNYGYTF.

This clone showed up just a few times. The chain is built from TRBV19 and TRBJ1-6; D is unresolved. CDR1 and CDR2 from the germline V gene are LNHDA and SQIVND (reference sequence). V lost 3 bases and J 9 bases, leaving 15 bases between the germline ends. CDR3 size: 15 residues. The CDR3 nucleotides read TGTGCCAGTAGTATGGATGACGGTGTGGTTTCACCCCTCCACTTT. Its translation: CASSMDDGVVSPLHF.

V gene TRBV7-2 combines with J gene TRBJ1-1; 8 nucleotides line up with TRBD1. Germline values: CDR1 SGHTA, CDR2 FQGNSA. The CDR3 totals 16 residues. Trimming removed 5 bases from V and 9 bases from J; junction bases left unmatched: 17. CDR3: CASSRWTGPVGSQAFF. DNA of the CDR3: TGTGCCAGCAGCCGCTGGACAGGGCCGGTTGGGAGCCAAGCTTTCTTT.

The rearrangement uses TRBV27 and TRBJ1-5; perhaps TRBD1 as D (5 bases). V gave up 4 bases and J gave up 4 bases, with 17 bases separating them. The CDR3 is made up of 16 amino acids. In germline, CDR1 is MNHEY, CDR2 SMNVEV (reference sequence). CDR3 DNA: TGTGCCAGCAGTTCATCCGGGACCGCCGCGAATCAGCCCCAGCATTTT. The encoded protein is CASSSSGTAANQPQHF.

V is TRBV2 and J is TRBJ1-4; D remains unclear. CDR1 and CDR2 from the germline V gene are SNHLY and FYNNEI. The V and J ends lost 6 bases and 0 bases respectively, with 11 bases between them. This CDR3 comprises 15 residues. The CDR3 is CASRRTEATNEKLFF. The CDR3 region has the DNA TGTGCCAGCAGGAGGACCGAAGCAACTAATGAAAAACTGTTTTTT.

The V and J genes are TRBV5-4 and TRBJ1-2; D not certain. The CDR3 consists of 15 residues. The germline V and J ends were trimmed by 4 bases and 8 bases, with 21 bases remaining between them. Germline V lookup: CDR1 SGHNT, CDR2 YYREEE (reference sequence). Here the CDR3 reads CASSHTTGWAGGYTF. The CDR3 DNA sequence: TGTGCCAGCAGCCATACTACGGGGTGGGCCGGCGGCTACACCTTC. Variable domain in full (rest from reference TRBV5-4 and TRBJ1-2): ETGVTQSPTHLIKTRGQQVTLRCSSQSGHNTVSWYQQALGQGPQFIFQYYREEENGRGNFPPRFSGLQFPNYSSELNVNALELDDSALYLCASSHTTGWAGGYTFGSGTRLTVV.

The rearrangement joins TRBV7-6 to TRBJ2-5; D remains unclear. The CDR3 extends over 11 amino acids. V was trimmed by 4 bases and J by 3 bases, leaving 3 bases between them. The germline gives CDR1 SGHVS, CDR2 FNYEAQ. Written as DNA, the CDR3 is TGTGCCAGCAGCTCCAAAGAGACCCAGTACTTC. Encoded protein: CASSSKETQYF.

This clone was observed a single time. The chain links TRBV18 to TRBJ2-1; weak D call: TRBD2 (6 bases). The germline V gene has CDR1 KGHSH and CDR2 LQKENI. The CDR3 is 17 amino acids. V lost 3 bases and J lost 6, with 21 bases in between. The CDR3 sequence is CASSPPAGTHNANEQFF. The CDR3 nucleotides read TGTGCCAGCTCACCGCCTGCCGGGACTCATAACGCCAATGAGCAGTTCTTC.

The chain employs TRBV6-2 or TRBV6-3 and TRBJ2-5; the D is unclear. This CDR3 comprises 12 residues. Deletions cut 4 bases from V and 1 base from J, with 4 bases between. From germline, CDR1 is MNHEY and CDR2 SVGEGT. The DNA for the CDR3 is TGTGCCAGCAGTTCCAGCCAAGAGACCCAGTACTTC. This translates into CASSSSQETQYF.

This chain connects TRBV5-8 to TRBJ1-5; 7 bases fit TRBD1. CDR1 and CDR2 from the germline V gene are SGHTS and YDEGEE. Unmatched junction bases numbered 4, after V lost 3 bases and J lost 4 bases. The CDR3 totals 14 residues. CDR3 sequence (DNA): TGTGCCAGCAGCTGGGACAGTCAGAATCAGCCCCAGCATTTT. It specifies CASSWDSQNQPQHF. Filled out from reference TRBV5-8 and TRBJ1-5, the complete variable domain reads EAGVTQSPTHLIKTRGQQATLRCSPISGHTSVYWYQQALGLGLQFLLWYDEGEERNRGNFPPRFSGRQFPNYSSELNVNALELEDSALYLCASSWDSQNQPQHFGDGTRLSIL.

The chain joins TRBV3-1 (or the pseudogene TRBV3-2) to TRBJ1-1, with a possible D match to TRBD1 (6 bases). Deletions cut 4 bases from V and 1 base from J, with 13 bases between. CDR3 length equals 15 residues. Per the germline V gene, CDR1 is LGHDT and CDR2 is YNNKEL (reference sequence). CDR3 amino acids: CASSPDTGSNTEAFF. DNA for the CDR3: TGTGCCAGCAGCCCCGATACAGGGTCGAACACTGAAGCTTTCTTT.

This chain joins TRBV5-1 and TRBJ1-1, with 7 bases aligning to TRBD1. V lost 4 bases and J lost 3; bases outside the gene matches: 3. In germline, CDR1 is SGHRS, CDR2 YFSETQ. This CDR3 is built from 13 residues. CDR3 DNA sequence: TGCGCCAGCAGCCCTGACAGGGACACTGAAGCTTTCTTT. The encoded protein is CASSPDRDTEAFF.

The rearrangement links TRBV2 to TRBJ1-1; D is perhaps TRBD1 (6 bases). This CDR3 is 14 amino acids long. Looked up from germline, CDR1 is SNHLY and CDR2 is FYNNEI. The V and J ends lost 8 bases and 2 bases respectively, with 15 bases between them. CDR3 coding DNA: TGTGCCAGCGGTCTGGGACACCTAAACACTGAAGCTTTCTTT. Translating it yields CASGLGHLNTEAFF.

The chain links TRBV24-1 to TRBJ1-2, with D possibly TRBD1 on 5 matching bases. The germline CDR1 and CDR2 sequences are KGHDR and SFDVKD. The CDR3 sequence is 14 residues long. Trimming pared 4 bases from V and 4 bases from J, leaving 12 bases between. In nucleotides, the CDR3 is TGTGCCACCAGTGACCCAGGGAAGAGCTATGGCTACACCTTC. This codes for CATSDPGKSYGYTF.

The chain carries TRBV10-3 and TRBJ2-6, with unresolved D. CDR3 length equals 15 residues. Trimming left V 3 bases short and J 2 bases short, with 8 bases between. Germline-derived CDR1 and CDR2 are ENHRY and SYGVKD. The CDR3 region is CAISEAGTGANVLTF. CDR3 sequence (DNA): TGTGCCATCAGTGAAGCTGGGACTGGGGCCAACGTCCTGACTTTC.

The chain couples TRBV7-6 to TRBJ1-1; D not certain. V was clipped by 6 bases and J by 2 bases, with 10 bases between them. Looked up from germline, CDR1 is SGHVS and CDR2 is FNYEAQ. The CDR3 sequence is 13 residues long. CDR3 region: CASRRDPNTEAFF. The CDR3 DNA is TGTGCCAGCAGGCGAGACCCAAACACTGAAGCTTTCTTT.

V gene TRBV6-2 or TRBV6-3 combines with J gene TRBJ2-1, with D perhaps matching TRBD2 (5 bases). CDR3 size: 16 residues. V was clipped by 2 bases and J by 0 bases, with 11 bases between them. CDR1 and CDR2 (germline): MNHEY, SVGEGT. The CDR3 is CASSYRLTSSYNEQFF. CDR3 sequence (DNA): TGTGCCAGCAGTTACAGACTAACCAGCTCCTACAATGAGCAGTTCTTC.

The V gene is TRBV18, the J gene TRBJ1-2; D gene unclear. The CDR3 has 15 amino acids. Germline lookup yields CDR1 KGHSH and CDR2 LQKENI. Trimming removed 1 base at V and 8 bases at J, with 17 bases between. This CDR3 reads CASSPRTGSREGYTF. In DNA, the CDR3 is TGTGCCAGCTCACCACGCACCGGGAGCAGAGAAGGCTACACCTTC.